This T cell receptor (beta chain) originates from a study of T-cell reconstitution after alpha-beta-depleted transplantation in children. Overall study findings and caveats: Counts and diversity of T cells one year after transplant came mostly from newly produced T cells. Expanded clones from the graft, numbering several hundred, reportedly supplied alpha-beta T cells about two months after transplant. In some patients, recipient T cells and intrathymic progenitors surviving conditioning explained high day-60 diversity.

TCRbeta library preparation incorporated unique molecular identifiers. TCRdb passed the PCR reads through MiXCR, listing each CDR3 protein once. This table has fewer than 700,000 distinct CDR3 sequences, under 15% appearing once. V lost 0 bases, J lost 5 bases, and 13 bases lay in between. This CDR3 has 15 residues. Per germline, CDR1 LGHNA and CDR2 YSLEER. To note about this clonotype: Antigen: not known.

The clonotype was recovered from a male patient younger than 18 who had a stem cell transplant for acute myeloid leukemia, so the T cells may come from the graft donor. This specimen was PBMCs, mostly from graft donor cells, taken 360 days after TCRalphabeta/CD19-depleted stem cell transplant. The chain combines TRBV4-3 with TRBJ2-5, with a weak D call TRBD1 (5 bases). This CDR3 is CASSQDRQGVETQYF. The CDR3 DNA reads TGCGCCAGCAGCCAAGATCGCCAGGGTGTCGAGACCCAGTACTTC.